A single sample is the source of the 20 T cell receptor beta chains below, sequenced in a study of beta chain features in type 1 diabetes. Investigators reverse transcribed all isolated RNA, so they sequenced expressed TCRB transcripts. Some clones are missing from TCRdb's copy, which holds only in-frame ones; the method was immunoSEQ multiplex PCR. The sample includes about 150,000 clones, around 10% of them seen just once. The sequenced material came from central memory CD4+ T cells from blood. Receptors were obtained from a young man in good health.

This clone was seen only a few times. This chain links TRBV6-1 with TRBJ1-2; unclear D gene. V gave up 5 bases and J gave up 2 bases, with 9 bases separating them. The CDR3 loop spans 13 amino acids. From germline, CDR1 is MNHNS and CDR2 SASEGT. CDR3 in amino acids: CASSRILNYGYTF. The CDR3 nucleotides are TGTGCCAGCAGTAGGATCCTAAACTATGGCTACACCTTC.

The chain recombines TRBV4-2 with TRBJ1-2, with TRBD1 identical over 8 bases. This CDR3 spans 15 amino acids. Germline CDR1 reads LGHNA; CDR2 reads YNFKEQ. V shed 1 base, J shed 7 bases, and the junction held 8 bases outside the gene matches. The CDR3 sequence is CASSQVGAGGPGYTF. For the CDR3, the DNA is TGTGCCAGCAGCCAAGTAGGGGCAGGGGGCCCTGGCTACACCTTC.

This clone was detected only a few times. The rearrangement links TRBV5-4 to TRBJ2-1, with D possibly TRBD1 on 6 matching bases. The germline V and J ends were trimmed by 0 bases and 6 bases, with 16 bases remaining between them. The CDR3 runs to 16 residues. Per the germline V gene, CDR1 is SGHNT and CDR2 is YYREEE (reference sequence). Here the CDR3 reads CASSLELQGAGNEQFF. For the CDR3, the DNA is TGTGCCAGCAGCTTGGAACTACAGGGAGCAGGCAATGAGCAGTTCTTC. The full variable domain, rest sourced from reference TRBV5-4 and TRBJ2-1, is ETGVTQSPTHLIKTRGQQVTLRCSSQSGHNTVSWYQQALGQGPQFIFQYYREEENGRGNFPPRFSGLQFPNYSSELNVNALELDDSALYLCASSLELQGAGNEQFFGPGTRLTVL.

V and J are TRBV5-4 and TRBJ2-1, with D tentatively TRBD2 (5 bases). The germline gives CDR1 SGHNT, CDR2 YYREEE (reference sequence). Trimming cost V 0 bases and J 5 bases, with 15 bases left between them. This CDR3 comprises 16 residues. The CDR3 loop reads CASSLGGRVLHNEQFF. In DNA, the CDR3 is TGTGCCAGCAGCTTGGGAGGGCGGGTGTTACACAATGAGCAGTTCTTC.

This clone was detected only a few times. The V and J genes are TRBV28 and TRBJ2-1; 8 nucleotides line up with TRBD2. After removal of 5 bases from V and 0 bases from J, the junction contained 3 bases not matched to a gene. This CDR3 is built from 15 residues. Germline V gives CDR1 MDHEN, CDR2 SYDVKM. CDR3 protein: CASSPGGGSYNEQFF. CDR3 sequence (DNA): TGTGCCAGCAGTCCCGGGGGGGGCTCCTACAATGAGCAGTTCTTC.

This clone was counted a few times. The chain carries TRBV7-9 and TRBJ2-5, with TRBD1 identical over 9 bases. The germline CDR1 and CDR2 sequences are SEHNR and FQNEAQ (reference sequence). This CDR3 spans 15 amino acids. V lost 5 bases, J lost 5 bases, and 9 bases stayed unmatched. The CDR3 nucleotides are TGTGCCAGCAGCGTTCGGGACAGGGTAGGGGAGACCCAGTACTTC. It encodes CASSVRDRVGETQYF.

This clone has ten or more counts. J is TRBJ2-3 and V is TRBV5-6, with no clear D. The V gene lost 2 bases and the J gene lost 6 bases, with 7 bases spanning the gap. The CDR3 is 12 residues long. Germline V gives CDR1 SGHDT, CDR2 YYEEEE. CDR3 DNA sequence: TGTGCCAGCAGCTTCCCGACCGATACGCAGTATTTT. Its translation is CASSFPTDTQYF.

The CDR3 is CASSYRGQGEANVLTF. As DNA, the CDR3 is TGTGCCAGCAGTTACAGGGGACAGGGTGAGGCCAACGTCCTGACTTTC. The V gene is TRBV6-5, the J gene TRBJ2-6; TRBD1 matches 9 bases. Per germline, CDR1 MNHEY and CDR2 SVGAGI. Trimming cost V 2 bases and J 6 bases; bases outside gene matches: 5. CDR3 length: 16 residues.

This clone has more than one count but fewer than ten. The chain couples TRBV28 to TRBJ2-3; possibly TRBD2 for D (6 bases). Germline V lookup: CDR1 MDHEN, CDR2 SYDVKM. Trimming shortened V by 3 bases and J by 2 bases, and 15 bases separated the two germline ends. This CDR3 region has 16 residues. In DNA, the CDR3 is TGTGCCAGCAGTTTGCCTGCGCGGGGTTACACAGATACGCAGTATTTT. Translated: CASSLPARGYTDTQYF.

The chain links TRBV5-6 to TRBJ2-7; TRBD2 is a possible D gene (6 bases). This CDR3 contains 14 residues. V shed 0 bases and J shed 3 bases, with 10 bases lying between them. The V gene's germline CDR1 is SGHDT and CDR2 YYEEEE. CDR3 amino acids: CASSLGTTSYEQYF. CDR3 nucleotides: TGTGCCAGCAGCTTGGGGACTACCAGCTACGAGCAGTACTTC.

The chain recombines TRBV6-1 with TRBJ2-7, with 7 bases lining up with TRBD1. After removal of 6 bases from V and 3 bases from J, the junction contained 5 bases not matched to a gene. The CDR3 extends over 13 amino acids. Germline-derived CDR1 and CDR2 are MNHNS and SASEGT. The CDR3, as DNA: TGTGCCAGCAGGGGGGACAGACTCTACGAGCAGTACTTC. Translated: CASRGDRLYEQYF.

V gene TRBV15 combines with J gene TRBJ2-1, with 7 nucleotides matching TRBD2. From germline, CDR1 is LNHNV and CDR2 YYDKDF (reference sequence). This CDR3 spans 12 amino acids. Trimming removed 4 bases from V and 8 bases from J; junction bases left unmatched: 2. In DNA form, the CDR3 reads TGTGCCACCAGCAAGGCGGGGGATGAGCAGTTCTTC. It codes for CATSKAGDEQFF. The full variable domain, its missing parts supplied by reference TRBV15 and TRBJ2-1, is DAMVIQNPRYQVTQFGKPVTLSCSQTLNHNVMYWYQQKSSQAPKLLFHYYDKDFNNEADTPDNFQSRRPNTSFCFLDIRSPGLGDTAMYLCATSKAGDEQFFGPGTRLTVL.

This clone was found a few times. The same CDR3 also results from other DNA sequences found in this sample. The genes are TRBV2 and TRBJ1-5; D is unresolved. The ends were cut back, 4 bases at V and 5 bases at J, with 3 bases in the middle. The CDR3 runs to 11 residues. The germline V gene has CDR1 SNHLY and CDR2 FYNNEI. CDR3 DNA sequence: TGTGCCAGCAGTGGGGATCAGCCCCAGCATTTT. Translated, it gives CASSGDQPQHF.

This sequence joins TRBV7-2 and TRBJ2-3; D remains ambiguous. This CDR3 has 15 amino acids. CDR1 and CDR2 from the germline V gene are SGHTA and FQGNSA. Trimming stripped 0 bases from V and 4 bases from J, with 11 bases between. The CDR3 bases are TGTGCCAGCAGCTTAGCGCTGAAGGAGTCAGATACGCAGTATTTT. It encodes CASSLALKESDTQYF.

There are a few counts of this clone. The chain carries TRBV9 and TRBJ2-1; TRBD1 might be the D (6 bases). Per the germline V gene, CDR1 is SGDLS and CDR2 is YYNGEE. The length of the CDR3 is 15 residues. V was pared by 0 bases and J by 4 bases, with 11 bases between. The CDR3, as DNA: TGTGCCAGCAGCGTAGGGGGGCGGCCTTACAATGAGCAGTTCTTC. It specifies CASSVGGRPYNEQFF. Full variable domain (outside the CDR3, taken from reference TRBV9 and TRBJ2-1): DSGVTQTPKHLITATGQRVTLRCSPRSGDLSVYWYQQSLDQGLQFLIQYYNGEERAKGNILERFSAQQFPDLHSELNLSSLELGDSALYFCASSVGGRPYNEQFFGPGTRLTVL.

V usage is TRBV10-3 and J usage is TRBJ2-3; TRBD1 is a possible D gene (6 bases). CDR1 and CDR2 from the germline V gene are ENHRY and SYGVKD. This CDR3 is built from 13 residues. Trimming stripped 11 bases from V and 1 base from J, with 13 bases between. For the CDR3, the DNA is TGTGCCCTCCGGACAGTTGGCACAGATACGCAGTATTTT. Translating it yields CALRTVGTDTQYF.

This clone has only a few counts. The V gene is TRBV7-2, the J gene TRBJ2-1; possible D gene TRBD1, 6 bases. The CDR3 sequence is 13 residues long. Germline values: CDR1 SGHTA, CDR2 FQGNSA. V was shortened by 3 bases and J by 10 bases, with 13 bases between the two germline ends. CDR3 in DNA: TGTGCCAGCAGCTTTGACAGGACAGTAGAGCAGTTCTTC. Its translation is CASSFDRTVEQFF.

V usage is TRBV9 and J usage is TRBJ2-5, with D tentatively TRBD2 (6 bases). This CDR3 region has 14 residues. V lost 6 bases to trimming and J lost 7 bases, with 19 bases between them. Germline V gene data show CDR1 as SGDLS and CDR2 as YYNGEE. CDR3 sequence reads: CASTQGGAKGTQYF. In DNA form, the CDR3 reads TGTGCCAGCACCCAAGGCGGGGCTAAAGGGACCCAGTACTTC.

V gene TRBV4-3 combines with J gene TRBJ2-2; 9 nucleotides match TRBD1. V lost 0 bases and J lost 5; bases outside the gene matches: 1. This CDR3 region has 15 residues. CDR1 is LGHNA, CDR2 YSLEER, per germline. The CDR3: CASSQDGTGTGELFF. The CDR3 DNA sequence: TGCGCCAGCAGCCAAGATGGGACAGGGACCGGGGAGCTGTTTTTT.

The chain couples TRBV30 to TRBJ1-2; D unresolved. V lost 0 bases to trimming and J lost 4 bases, with 9 bases between them. CDR1 and CDR2 (germline): GTSNPN, SVGIG (reference sequence). This CDR3 comprises 13 residues. CDR3 in amino acids: CAWSVRKLYGYTF. The DNA of the CDR3 is TGTGCCTGGAGTGTACGCAAACTCTATGGCTACACCTTC.